Listed below are T cell receptor beta chains from one sample, sequenced in a study of T cell clonotyping in hematopoietic cell transplantation. Libraries were prepared by immunoSEQ multiplex PCR; TCRdb keeps only in-frame clonotypes and omits some of them. The table has tens of thousands of clones, 90% to 96% seen once. Source: peripheral blood mononuclear cells, taken before stem cell transplant. The receptors were sampled from a woman in her forties or fifties with acute myeloid leukemia. Some clones in this sample may be carry-over from other donors' samples. Both conserved end residues are part of each CDR3. A D gene is named only where the DNA matches it firmly.

J: TRBJ2-7
V: TRBV7-8
D: .
CDR3: CASSHDISRQVGSYEQYF
DNA: TGTGCCAGCAGTCATGACATTAGCCGACAGGTGGGCTCCTACGAGCAGTACTTC

J: TRBJ1-2
V: TRBV5-4
D: .
CDR3: CASSLGAFLGYTF
DNA: TGTGCCAGCAGCTTGGGGGCGTTTCTGGGCTACACCTTC

J: TRBJ2-2
V: TRBV5-1
D: .
CDR3: CASSLAVHPNTGELFF
DNA: TGCGCCAGCAGCTTGGCCGTACACCCGAACACCGGGGAGCTGTTTTTT

J: TRBJ1-3
V: TRBV25-1
D: .
CDR3: CASSEWVLHLGNTIYF
DNA: TGTGCCAGCAGTGAGTGGGTTCTACACCTTGGAAACACCATATATTTT

J: TRBJ2-5
V: TRBV9
D: .
CDR3: CASSVGQMNQETQYF
DNA: TGTGCCAGCAGCGTAGGACAGATGAACCAAGAGACCCAGTACTTC

J: TRBJ2-3
V: TRBV5-6
D: TRBD1
CDR3: CASSLGTGSVDTQYF
DNA: TGTGCCAGCAGCCTGGGGACAGGGAGTGTAGATACGCAGTATTTT

J: TRBJ2-7
V: TRBV6-5
D: TRBD1
CDR3: CASSKDRDGYEQYF
DNA: TGTGCCAGCAGCAAGGACAGGGATGGGTACGAGCAGTACTTC

J: TRBJ2-1
V: TRBV28
D: .
CDR3: CASSLNPEQFF
DNA: TGTGCCAGCAGTTTGAATCCTGAGCAGTTCTTC

J: TRBJ2-2
V: TRBV6-1
D: .
CDR3: CASSEGRERELFF
DNA: TGTGCCAGCAGTGAAGGACGGGAGAGGGAGCTGTTTTTT

J: TRBJ1-1
V: TRBV7-2
D: .
CDR3: CASSRRGNTEAFF
DNA: TGTGCCAGCAGTCGCAGGGGGAACACTGAAGCTTTCTTT